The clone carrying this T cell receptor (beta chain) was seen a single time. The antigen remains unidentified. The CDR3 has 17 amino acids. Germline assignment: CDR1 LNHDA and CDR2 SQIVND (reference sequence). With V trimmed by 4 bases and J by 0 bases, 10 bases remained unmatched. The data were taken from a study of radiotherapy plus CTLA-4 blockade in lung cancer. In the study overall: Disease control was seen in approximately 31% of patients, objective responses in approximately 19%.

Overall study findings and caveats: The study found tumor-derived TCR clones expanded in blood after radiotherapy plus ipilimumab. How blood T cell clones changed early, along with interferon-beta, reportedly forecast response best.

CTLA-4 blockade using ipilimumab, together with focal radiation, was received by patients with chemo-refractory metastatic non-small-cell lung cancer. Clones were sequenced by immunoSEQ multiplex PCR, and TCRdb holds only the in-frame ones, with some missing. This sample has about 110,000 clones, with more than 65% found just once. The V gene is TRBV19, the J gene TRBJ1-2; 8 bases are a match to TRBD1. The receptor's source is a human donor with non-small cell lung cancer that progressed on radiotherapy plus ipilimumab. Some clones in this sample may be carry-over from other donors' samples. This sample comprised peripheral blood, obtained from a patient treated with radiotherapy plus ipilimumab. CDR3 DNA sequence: TGTGCCAGTAGTACTCGGACAGGGATGGGGTCTAACTATGGCTACACCTTC. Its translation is CASSTRTGMGSNYGYTF.